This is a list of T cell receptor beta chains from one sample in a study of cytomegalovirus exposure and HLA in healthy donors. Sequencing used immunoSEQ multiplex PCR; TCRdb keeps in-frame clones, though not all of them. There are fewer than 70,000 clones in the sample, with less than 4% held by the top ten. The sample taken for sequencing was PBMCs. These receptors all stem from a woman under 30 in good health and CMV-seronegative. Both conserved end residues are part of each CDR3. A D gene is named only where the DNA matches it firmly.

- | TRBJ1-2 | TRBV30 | CAWVLKGVNYGYTF | TGTGCCTGGGTCCTGAAGGGGGTAAACTATGGCTACACCTTC
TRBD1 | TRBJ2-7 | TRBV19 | CASSYGGQVSYEQYF | TGTGCCAGTAGCTATGGGGGACAGGTCTCCTACGAGCAGTACTTC
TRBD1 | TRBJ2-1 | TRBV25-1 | CASSGRDRVYNEQFF | TGTGCCAGCAGTGGCCGGGACAGGGTTTACAATGAGCAGTTCTTC
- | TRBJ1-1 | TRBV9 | CASSVAGGGTEAFF | TGTGCCAGCAGCGTAGCGGGGGGTGGCACTGAAGCTTTCTTT
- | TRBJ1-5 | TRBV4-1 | CASSQGRTGGPQHF | TGCGCCAGCAGCCAAGGCCGCACGGGGGGGCCCCAGCATTTT
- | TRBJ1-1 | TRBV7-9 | CASSWWVGPGRAVGTEAFF | TGTGCCAGCAGCTGGTGGGTTGGGCCCGGGAGGGCCGTAGGCACTGAAGCTTTCTTT
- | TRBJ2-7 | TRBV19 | CASSLRQAEQYF | TGTGCCAGTAGTCTTCGACAGGCCGAGCAGTACTTC
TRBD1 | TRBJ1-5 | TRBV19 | CASSNRPGTGVQPQHF | TGTGCCAGTAGTAACCGTCCCGGGACAGGGGTTCAGCCCCAGCATTTT
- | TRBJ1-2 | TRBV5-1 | CASSLEISEGYTF | TGCGCCAGCAGCTTGGAGATTTCGGAGGGCTACACCTTC
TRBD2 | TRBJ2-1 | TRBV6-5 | CASSYGTGGPYNEQFF | TGTGCCAGCAGTTACGGTACGGGAGGGCCATACAATGAGCAGTTCTTC
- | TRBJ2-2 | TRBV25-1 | CASSELWTANTGELFF | TGTGCCAGCAGTGAGCTCTGGACAGCGAACACCGGGGAGCTGTTTTTT
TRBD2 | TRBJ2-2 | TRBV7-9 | CASSSYSGGDTTGELFF | TGTGCCAGCAGCTCCTATAGCGGGGGGGATACAACCGGGGAGCTGTTTTTT
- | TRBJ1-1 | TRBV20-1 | CSASIDTEAFF | TGCAGTGCTAGTATCGACACTGAAGCTTTCTTT
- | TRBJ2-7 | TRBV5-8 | CASSGGWQSYEQYF | TGTGCCAGCAGCGGGGGGTGGCAATCCTACGAGCAGTACTTC
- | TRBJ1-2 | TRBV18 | CASSPGRDYGYTF | TGTGCCAGCTCACCCGGCAGGGACTATGGCTACACCTTC
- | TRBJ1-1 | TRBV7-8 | CASSLGGGTEAFF | TGTGCCAGCAGCTTGGGAGGGGGAACTGAAGCTTTCTTT
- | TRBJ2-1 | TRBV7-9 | CASSLFLAVENEQFF | TGTGCCAGCAGCTTATTCCTAGCTGTAGAAAATGAGCAGTTCTTC
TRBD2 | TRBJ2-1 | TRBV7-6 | CASTPRAGGHNEQFF | TGTGCCAGCACCCCACGGGCGGGGGGGCACAATGAGCAGTTCTTC
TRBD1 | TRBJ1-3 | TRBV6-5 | CASSEGQNSGNTIYF | TGTGCCAGCAGCGAGGGACAGAACTCTGGAAACACCATATATTTT
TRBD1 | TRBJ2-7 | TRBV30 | CARGYGQGSEQYF | TGTGCCCGCGGCTACGGACAGGGATCCGAGCAGTACTTC
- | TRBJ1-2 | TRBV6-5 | CASSFREAGGYTF | TGTGCCAGCAGCTTTAGGGAGGCTGGGGGCTACACCTTC
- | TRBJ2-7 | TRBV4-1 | CASSKVRSSYEQYF | TGCGCCAGCAGCAAAGTCCGCAGCTCCTACGAGCAGTACTTC
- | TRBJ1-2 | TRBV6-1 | CASSEGGGVDGYTF | TGTGCCAGCAGTGAAGGGGGAGGGGTAGATGGCTACACCTTC
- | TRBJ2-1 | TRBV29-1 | CSVEAAAFPSYNEQFF | TGCAGCGTTGAAGCGGCGGCCTTTCCCTCCTACAATGAGCAGTTCTTC
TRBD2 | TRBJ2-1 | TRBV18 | CASGLAGADNEQFF | TGTGCCAGCGGGTTAGCGGGAGCCGACAATGAGCAGTTCTTC
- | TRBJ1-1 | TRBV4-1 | CASSQEVTLANTEAFF | TGCGCCAGCAGCCAAGAAGTCACATTGGCGAACACTGAAGCTTTCTTT
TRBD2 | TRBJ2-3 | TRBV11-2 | CASSPSGADTQYF | TGTGCCAGCAGCCCTAGCGGGGCCGATACGCAGTATTTT
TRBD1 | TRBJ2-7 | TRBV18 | CASSPNRGPYEQYF | TGTGCCAGCTCACCCAACAGGGGTCCCTACGAGCAGTACTTC
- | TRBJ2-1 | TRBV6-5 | CASSYEWGAYNEQFF | TGTGCCAGCAGTTATGAGTGGGGGGCCTACAATGAGCAGTTCTTC
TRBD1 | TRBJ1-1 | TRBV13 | CASSLGQGANTEAFF | TGTGCCAGCAGCTTAGGACAGGGGGCGAACACTGAAGCTTTCTTT
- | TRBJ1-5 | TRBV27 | CASSFGGFNQPQHF | TGTGCCAGCAGTTTCGGAGGGTTCAATCAGCCCCAGCATTTT